The 3 T cell receptor beta chains below all came from one sample that was sequenced in a study of identifying expanded T cells in peripheral blood (dated 2019 in TCRdb). Library generation was performed with the immunoSEQ multiplex PCR assay. Imported from immuneACCESS, the table was reduced by TCRdb to in-frame sequences with V and J called. These copies leave out some clones; in studies compared against another copy, an unresolved V gene accounts for under half, and the cause of the remainder is not known. For this sample there are tens of thousands of clones; roughly 90% appear just once. Less than 6% of the sample is in the top ten clones. Source material: blood. Receptors originate from a person aged 18 to 75 in good health.

V gene TRBV19 combines with J gene TRBJ2-1; weak D call: TRBD2 (6 bases). Per germline, CDR1 LNHDA and CDR2 SQIVND (reference sequence). This CDR3 region has 15 residues. V lost 5 bases to trimming and J lost 3 bases, with 14 bases between them. CDR3 residues: CASSGSGALYNEQFF. CDR3 DNA: TGTGCCAGTAGTGGCTCGGGAGCGCTCTACAATGAGCAGTTCTTC.

The rearrangement links TRBV5-4 to TRBJ2-6, with 10 bases that match TRBD1. CDR1 SGHNT and CDR2 YYREEE come from the germline V gene (reference sequence). The CDR3 is made up of 18 amino acids. V lost 3 bases, J lost 0 bases, and 6 bases stayed unmatched. As DNA, the CDR3 is TGTGCCAGCAGCTGGGACAGGGGTGGGGTCTCTGGGGCCAACGTCCTGACTTTC. The encoded protein is CASSWDRGGVSGANVLTF.

This chain connects TRBV18 to TRBJ1-3; 8 bases align to TRBD1. Trimming at V came to 2 bases and at J to 0 bases, leaving 3 bases not matched to a gene. Germline V gene lookup returns CDR1 KGHSH and CDR2 LQKENI. The CDR3 has 16 residues. CDR3 coding DNA: TGTGCCAGCTCACCAGGACAGGGAAGCTCTGGAAACACCATATATTTT. This encodes CASSPGQGSSGNTIYF. The whole variable domain, remainder taken from reference TRBV18 and TRBJ1-3, is NAGVMQNPRHLVRRRGQEARLRCSPMKGHSHVYWYRQLPEEGLKFMVYLQKENIIDESGMPKERFSAEFPKEGPSILRIQQVVRGDSAAYFCASSPGQGSSGNTIYFGEGSWLTVV.